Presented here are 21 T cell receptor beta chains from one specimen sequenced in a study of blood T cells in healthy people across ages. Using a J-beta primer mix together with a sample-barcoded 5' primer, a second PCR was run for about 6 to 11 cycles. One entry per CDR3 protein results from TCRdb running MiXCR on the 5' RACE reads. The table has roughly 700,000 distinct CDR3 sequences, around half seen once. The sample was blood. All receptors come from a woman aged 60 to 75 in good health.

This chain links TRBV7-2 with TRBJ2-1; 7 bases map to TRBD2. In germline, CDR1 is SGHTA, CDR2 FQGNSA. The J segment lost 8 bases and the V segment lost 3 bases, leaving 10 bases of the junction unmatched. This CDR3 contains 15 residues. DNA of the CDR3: TGTGCCAGCAGCTTCTGGGCAGGGAGGGGCGATGAGCAGTTCTTC. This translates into CASSFWAGRGDEQFF.

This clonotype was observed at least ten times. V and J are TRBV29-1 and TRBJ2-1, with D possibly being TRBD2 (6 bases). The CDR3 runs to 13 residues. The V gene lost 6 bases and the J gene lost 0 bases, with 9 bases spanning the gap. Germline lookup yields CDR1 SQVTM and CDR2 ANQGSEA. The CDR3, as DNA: TGCAGCGTGGCGGGGAGCTCCTACAATGAGCAGTTCTTC. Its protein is CSVAGSSYNEQFF.

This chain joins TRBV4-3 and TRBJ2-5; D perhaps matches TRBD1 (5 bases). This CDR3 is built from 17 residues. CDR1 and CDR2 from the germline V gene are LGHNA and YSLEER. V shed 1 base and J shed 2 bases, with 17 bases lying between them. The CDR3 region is CASSQGFRDSRQETQYF. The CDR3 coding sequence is TGCGCCAGCAGCCAAGGTTTCAGGGATAGTAGGCAAGAGACCCAGTACTTC.

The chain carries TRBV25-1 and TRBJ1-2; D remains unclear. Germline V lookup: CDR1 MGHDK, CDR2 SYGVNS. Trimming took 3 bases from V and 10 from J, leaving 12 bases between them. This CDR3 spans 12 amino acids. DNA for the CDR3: TGTGCCAGCAGTGACCGCACGAAATTCTACACCTTC. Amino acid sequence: CASSDRTKFYTF.

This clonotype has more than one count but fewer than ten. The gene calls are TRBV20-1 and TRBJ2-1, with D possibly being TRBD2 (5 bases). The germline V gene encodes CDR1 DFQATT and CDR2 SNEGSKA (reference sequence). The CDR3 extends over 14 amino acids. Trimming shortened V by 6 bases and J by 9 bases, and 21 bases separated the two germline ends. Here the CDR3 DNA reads TGCAGTGCAGCGGAGTCCGTTAGTCTTGGTGAGCAGTTCTTC. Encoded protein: CSAAESVSLGEQFF.

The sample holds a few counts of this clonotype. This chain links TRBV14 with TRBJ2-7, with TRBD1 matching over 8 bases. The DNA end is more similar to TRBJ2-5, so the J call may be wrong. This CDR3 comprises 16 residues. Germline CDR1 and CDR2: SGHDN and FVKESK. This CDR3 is CASSQGGRGQRETQYF. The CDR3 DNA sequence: TGTGCCAGCAGCCAAGGCGGCAGGGGGCAACGCGAGACCCAGTACTTC.

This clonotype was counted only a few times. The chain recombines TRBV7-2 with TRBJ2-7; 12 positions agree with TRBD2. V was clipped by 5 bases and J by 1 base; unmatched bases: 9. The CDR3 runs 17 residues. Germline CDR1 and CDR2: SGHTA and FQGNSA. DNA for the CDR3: TGTGCCAGCAGCACCCATAGGACTAGCGGGGCATCCTACGAGCAGTACTTC. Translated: CASSTHRTSGASYEQYF.

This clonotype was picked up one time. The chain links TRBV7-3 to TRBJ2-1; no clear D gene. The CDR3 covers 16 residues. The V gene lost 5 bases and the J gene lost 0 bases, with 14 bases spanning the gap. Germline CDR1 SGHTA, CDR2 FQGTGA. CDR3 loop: CASSPRDGSSYNEQFF. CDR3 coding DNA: TGTGCCAGCAGCCCCCGAGACGGTAGCTCCTACAATGAGCAGTTCTTC. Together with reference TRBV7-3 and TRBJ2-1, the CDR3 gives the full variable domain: GAGVSQTPSNKVTEKGKYVELRCDPISGHTALYWYRQSLGQGPEFLIYFQGTGAADDSGLPNDRFFAVRPEGSVSTLKIQRTERGDSAVYLCASSPRDGSSYNEQFFGPGTRLTVL.

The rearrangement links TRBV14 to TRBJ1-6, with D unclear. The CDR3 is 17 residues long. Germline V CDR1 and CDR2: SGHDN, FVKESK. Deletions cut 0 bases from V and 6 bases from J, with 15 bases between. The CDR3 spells CASSQDTSGRGNSPLHF. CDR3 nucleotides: TGTGCCAGCAGCCAAGATACTAGCGGGCGGGGTAATTCACCCCTCCACTTT.

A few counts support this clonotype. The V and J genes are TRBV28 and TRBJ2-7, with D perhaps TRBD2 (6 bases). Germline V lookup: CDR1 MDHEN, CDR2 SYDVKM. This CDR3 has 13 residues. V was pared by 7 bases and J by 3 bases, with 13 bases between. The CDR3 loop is CASNAGRSYEQYF. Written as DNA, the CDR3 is TGTGCCAGCAATGCGGGACGGAGCTACGAGCAGTACTTC.

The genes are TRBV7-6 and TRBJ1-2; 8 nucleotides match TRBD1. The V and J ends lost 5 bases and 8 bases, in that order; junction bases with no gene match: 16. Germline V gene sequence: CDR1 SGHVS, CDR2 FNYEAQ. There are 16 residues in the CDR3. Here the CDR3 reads CASSLYPTGAIGGYTF. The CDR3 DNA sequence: TGTGCCAGCAGCCTCTACCCGACAGGGGCCATAGGAGGCTACACCTTC. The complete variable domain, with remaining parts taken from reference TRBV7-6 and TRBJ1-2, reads GAGVSQSPRYKVTKRGQDVALRCDPISGHVSLYWYRQALGQGPEFLTYFNYEAQQDKSGLPNDRFSAERPEGSISTLTIQRTEQRDSAMYRCASSLYPTGAIGGYTFGSGTRLTVV.

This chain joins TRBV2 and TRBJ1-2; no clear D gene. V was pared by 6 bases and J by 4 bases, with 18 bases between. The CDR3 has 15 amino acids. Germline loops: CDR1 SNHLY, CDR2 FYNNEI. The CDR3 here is CASSRTQLETYGYTF. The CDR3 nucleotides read TGTGCCAGCAGCCGAACCCAACTCGAAACCTATGGCTACACCTTC.

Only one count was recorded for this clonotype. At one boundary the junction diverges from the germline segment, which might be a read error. The CDR3 here is CVSGRQGLDYGYTF. DNA for the CDR3: TGTGTCAGCGGTCGACAGGGGTTGGACTATGGCTACACCTTC. The chain recombines TRBV4-2 with TRBJ1-2; TRBD1 aligns across 8 bases. The CDR3 loop spans 14 amino acids. CDR1 LGHNA and CDR2 YNFKEQ come from the germline V gene.

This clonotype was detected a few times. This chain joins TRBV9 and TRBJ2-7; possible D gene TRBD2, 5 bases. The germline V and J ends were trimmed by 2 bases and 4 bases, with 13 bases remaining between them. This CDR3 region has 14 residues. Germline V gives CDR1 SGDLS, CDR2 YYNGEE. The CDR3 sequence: CASSVGSGKYEQYF. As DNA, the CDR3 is TGTGCCAGCAGCGTCGGGTCCGGGAAGTACGAGCAGTACTTC.

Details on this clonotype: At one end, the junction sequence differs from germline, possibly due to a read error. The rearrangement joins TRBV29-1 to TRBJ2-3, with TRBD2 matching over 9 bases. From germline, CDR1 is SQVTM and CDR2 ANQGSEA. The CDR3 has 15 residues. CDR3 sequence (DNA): TGCAGCGTTGCCTTGCGGGAGGGATCCACAGGTACGCAGTATTTT. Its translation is CSVALREGSTGTQYF.

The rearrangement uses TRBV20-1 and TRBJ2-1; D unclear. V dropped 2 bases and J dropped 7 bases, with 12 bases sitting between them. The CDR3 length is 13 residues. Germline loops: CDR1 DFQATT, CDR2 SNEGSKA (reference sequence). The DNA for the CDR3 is TGCAGTGCTAGACGGCGTGGGGTGAATGAGCAGTTCTTC. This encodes CSARRRGVNEQFF.

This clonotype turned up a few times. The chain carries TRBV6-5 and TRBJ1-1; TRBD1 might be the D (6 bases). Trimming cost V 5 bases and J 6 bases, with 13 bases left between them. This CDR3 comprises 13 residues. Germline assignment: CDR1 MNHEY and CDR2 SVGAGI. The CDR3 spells CASSRLGASEAFF. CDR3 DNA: TGTGCCAGCAGTCGGTTGGGGGCTTCTGAAGCTTTCTTT.

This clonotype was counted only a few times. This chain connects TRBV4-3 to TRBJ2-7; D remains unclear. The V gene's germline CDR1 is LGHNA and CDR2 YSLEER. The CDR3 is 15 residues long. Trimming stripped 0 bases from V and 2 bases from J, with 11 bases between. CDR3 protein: CASSQDTQEPYEQYF. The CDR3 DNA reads TGCGCCAGCAGCCAAGATACGCAGGAACCCTACGAGCAGTACTTC.

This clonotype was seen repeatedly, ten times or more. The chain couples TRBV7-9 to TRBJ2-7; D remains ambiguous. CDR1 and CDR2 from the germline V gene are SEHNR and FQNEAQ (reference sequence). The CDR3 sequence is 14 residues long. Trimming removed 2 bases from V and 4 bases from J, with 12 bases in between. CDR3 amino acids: CASSLSWRSYEQYF. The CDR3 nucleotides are TGTGCCAGCAGCTTATCTTGGCGTTCGTACGAGCAGTACTTC. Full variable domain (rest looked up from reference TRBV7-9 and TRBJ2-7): DTGVSQNPRHKITKRGQNVTFRCDPISEHNRLYWYRQTLGQGPEFLTYFQNEAQLEKSRLLSDRFSAERPKGSFSTLEIQRTEQGDSAMYLCASSLSWRSYEQYFGPGTRLTVT.

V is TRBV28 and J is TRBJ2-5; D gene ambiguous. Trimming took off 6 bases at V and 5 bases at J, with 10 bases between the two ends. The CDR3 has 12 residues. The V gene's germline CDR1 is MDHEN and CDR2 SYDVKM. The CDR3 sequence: CASSAGRETQYF. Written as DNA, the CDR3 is TGTGCCAGCAGCGCTGGTCGTGAGACCCAGTACTTC. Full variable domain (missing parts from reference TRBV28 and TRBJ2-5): DVKVTQSSRYLVKRTGEKVFLECVQDMDHENMFWYRQDPGLGLRLIYFSYDVKMKEKGDIPEGYSVSREKKERFSLILESASTNQTSMYLCASSAGRETQYFGPGTRLLVL.

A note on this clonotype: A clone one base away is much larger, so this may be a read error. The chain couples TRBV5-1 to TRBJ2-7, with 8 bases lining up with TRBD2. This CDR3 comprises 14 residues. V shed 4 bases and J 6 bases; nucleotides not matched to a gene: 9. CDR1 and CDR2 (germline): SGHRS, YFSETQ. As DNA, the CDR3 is TGCGCCAGCAGCCCGGGGGGGAAGGTCTGCGAGCAGTACTTC. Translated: CASSPGGKVCEQYF.